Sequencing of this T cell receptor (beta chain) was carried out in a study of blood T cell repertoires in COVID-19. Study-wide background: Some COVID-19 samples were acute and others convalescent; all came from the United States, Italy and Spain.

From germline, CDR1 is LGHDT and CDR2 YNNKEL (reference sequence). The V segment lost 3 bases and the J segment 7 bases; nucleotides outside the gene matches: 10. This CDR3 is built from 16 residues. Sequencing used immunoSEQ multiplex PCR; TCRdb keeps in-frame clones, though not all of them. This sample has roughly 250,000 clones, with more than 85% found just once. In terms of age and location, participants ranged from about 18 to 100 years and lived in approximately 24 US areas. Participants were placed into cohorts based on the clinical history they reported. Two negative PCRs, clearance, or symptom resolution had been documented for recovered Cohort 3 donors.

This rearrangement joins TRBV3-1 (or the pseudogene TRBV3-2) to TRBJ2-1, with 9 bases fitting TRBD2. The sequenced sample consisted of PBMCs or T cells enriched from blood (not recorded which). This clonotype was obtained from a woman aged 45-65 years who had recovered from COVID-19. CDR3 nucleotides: TGTGCCAGCAGCCATATCGTCGGAAGCGGGAGGAATGAGCAGTTCTTC. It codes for CASSHIVGSGRNEQFF.